Sequencing of this T cell receptor beta chain was carried out in a study of cytomegalovirus exposure and HLA in healthy donors (dated by TCRdb to 2015 to 2018). About the full investigation: According to an earlier analysis of 587 of the donors, roughly 180 million T cells yielded 117 million unique TCR beta sequences and 250 to 350 Gb of sequence data. Class I and class II HLA loci were covered by the typing at four-digit resolution. A later analysis re-analyzed previously published TCR beta repertoires from approximately 670 donors and added high-resolution HLA genotyping to study TCR occurrence patterns. Roughly 310 gigabases of sequencing data and tens of millions of unique TCR sequences were included in an early release covering 550 to 650 HLA-typed donors. A later genetic analysis took genome-wide SNP genotypes for 398 of the 666 donors and used that subset as a discovery cohort. To predict cytomegalovirus infection status, the study combined high-throughput TCR immunosequencing, statistical association of individual TCRs with disease status, and machine learning. All discovery cohort repertoires had been generated on a single sequencing platform. The later analysis used no new phenotypic data to find candidate immune exposures, relying instead on TCR beta sequences and their occurrence across donors. Alongside the repertoire data, information on donor age, sex, ethnicity and CMV serostatus was compiled. Along with the approximately 650-subject first cohort, a separate validation cohort of over a hundred different subjects was used. Across 300 to 500 genotyped donors of the cohort, an average of roughly 230,000 unique TCR beta nucleotide sequences per donor were sequenced, and 15% to 20% of those sequences were non-productive. Typing coverage varied by locus: roughly 620-640 donors for A, B, C, DRB1 and DQB1; 500 to 550 for DQA1; more than 600 for DPA1; approximately 450 for DPB1. An earlier analysis of fewer than 700 of the donors applied high-throughput TCR beta sequencing to assess whether each TCR beta V gene segment acted as functional or pseudogenic. The study was designed to test whether signatures of past pathogen exposure could be identified by cataloging public T cell receptors. Among the 398 genotyped donors, around 81% belonged to the genetic ancestry cluster associated with self-reported Caucasian donors. Four or five DR-DQ haplotypes were handled as single units for association and clustering because linkage in the cohort was strong. The study used immunosequencing to profile the T cell repertoires of several hundred subjects and linked those repertoires to cytomegalovirus serostatus. Paper-wide results and their limitations: Cytomegalovirus status was reported to be diagnosed by the classifier with high specificity and sensitivity in both the original and validation cohorts. For the cohort, immune exposure information was limited to CMV serostatus. Most CMV-associated TCR beta chains appeared to be HLA-restricted in a later analysis, and the HLA associations seemed to be driven largely by CMV exposure. A cluster of highly shared sequence variants was judged likely to be a technical artifact of the sequencing pipeline. In a later genetic analysis, fewer N-insertions in productive TCRs were reported among donors in an Asian-associated ancestry cluster than the approximately 670-donor mean. Linkage disequilibrium might explain the correlated functional status among segregating V segments, but an unknown experimental factor could not be ruled out. Assigning TCR associations to individual alleles was difficult when HLA alleles, especially DR and DQ, strongly co-occurred. The authors suggested that the approach could potentially be extended to other disease states and immunological phenotypes. In a later genetic analysis, a missense DCLRE1C variant was associated with V-gene and J-gene trimming of TCR beta chains, and the association was replicated in an independent cohort. Because some donors lacked HLA typing at each locus, the association tests relied only on the typed subset. A total of 150 or so TCR beta chains were listed by the study as associated with cytomegalovirus. At a false discovery rate of 0.05, a later analysis linked roughly 17,000 TCR beta sequences to specific HLA alleles. In a later analysis, HLA-associated TCR beta chains were found to be more clonally expanded and to have lower generation probabilities than equally common non-associated chains. Sequencing depth was assumed to be roughly uniform across donors in the presence/absence analyses, though that assumption may not hold. In vitro tests confirmed that a few of the cytomegalovirus-associated TCR beta chains recognize cytomegalovirus antigens. In an earlier analysis of some 640 of the donors, most TCR beta V segments were observed in productive rearrangements about 87% or about 30% of the time, broadly matching IMGT annotations. According to a later analysis, parvovirus B19, influenza, CMV and Epstein-Barr virus appeared linked to several top co-occurrence clusters. Because counts were too low, approximately 18 rarely observed V segments, including chromosome 9 orphons, were excluded from the earlier analysis of 587 of the donors. A later analysis found that TCR association rates varied across HLA loci, with DRB1 alleles showing the most associated TCRs and HLA-C alleles the fewest. This cohort had only TCR beta chains sequenced, and the lack of alpha or paired-chain data limited which features could be detected. A further reported finding was that TCR beta sequences accurately predicted the HLA-A and HLA-B alleles for most subjects in the first cohort. Across donors, most TCR sequences were observed very rarely, whereas some public TCRs were present in many individuals. Some IMGT-functional V segments, including TRBV6-2 and TRBV6-3, could not be distinguished by the 87-base-pair reads and were therefore excluded.

Regarding this clone: Its antigen remains undetermined. No base qualities exist here, and no much larger clone lies one base off it.

The germline V gene yields MNHNS for CDR1 and SASEGT for CDR2. There are 15 amino acids in the CDR3, from cysteine to phenylalanine inclusive. Here the CDR3 DNA is all that survives: 45 bases in frame from base 1. V was cut back by 2 bases and J by 1 base, leaving a gap of 9 bases between them. In total, over 600 healthy bone marrow donors made up the cohort. At the time of sampling, all cohort members were nominally healthy, though unrecorded immune exposures were likely present. The donor tested CMV seronegative, placing the donor among the approximately 360 seronegative members of the cohort. Each donor provided a peripheral blood sample, and peripheral blood mononuclear cells were used for TCR beta sequencing. The Qiagen DNeasy Blood Extraction Kit was used to extract genomic DNA from the blood cell samples. Preparation of the library involved the immunoSEQ multiplex PCR assay. For the multiplex PCR, a mixture combining 60 forward primers for TCR Vbeta segments and 13 reverse primers for TCR Jbeta segments was used. A multiplex PCR assay on genomic DNA amplified the CDR3 region of rearranged TCR beta genes. The amplified TCR beta libraries were sequenced on the Illumina HiSeq System as 87-base-pair reads. In the original analysis: A later analysis counted about 80 million unique TCR beta chains across the 640 or so repertoires, and 10 million to 12 million of these chains were shared by at least two donors. A nearest-neighbor algorithm error-corrected the raw reads and collapsed the reads into unique sequences, merging closely related sequences to remove PCR and sequencing errors. To assign V, D and J gene segments, CDR3 sequences were aligned to IMGT reference sequences. For a sequence to be retained, a match of at least six nucleotides was required to both a V gene segment and a J gene segment. Rearrangements were classified as productive when the CDR3 lacked stop codons and remained in frame with V and J, and all other rearrangements were classified as non-productive. CDR3 was defined according to IMGT convention as the region running from the second conserved V-encoded cysteine to the conserved J-encoded phenylalanine. The earlier analysis of fewer than 700 of the donors excluded sequences that lacked an unambiguous match to a single V gene segment. In an earlier analysis of some 590 of the donors, a V segment was called functional when productive rearrangements were above 56.7%, and segregating when the standard deviation between donors exceeded 5%. A statistical classification framework was developed to diagnose cytomegalovirus status using the catalog of TCR beta chain sequences. In a later analysis, V and J genes were assigned by comparing TCR nucleotide sequences against IMGT/GENE-DB human TR gene sequences. The TCRdist pipeline was used in a later analysis to assign CDR3 sequences and most-parsimonious VDJ recombination scenarios. In a later analysis, each TCR beta chain was defined by its CDR3 amino acid sequence together with its V-gene family, and reads lacking a unique V-gene family were excluded. To address suspected cross-contamination and a sequencing artifact, a later analysis removed around 590 highly shared, low-generation-probability nucleotide sequences. In a later analysis, a clonal expansion index for each public chain was calculated from normalized within-repertoire ranks of inferred template counts. Generation probabilities in a later analysis came from a VDJ recombination model fitted to out-of-frame rearrangements, and those results were checked against IGoR. In a later analysis, hypergeometric tests were used to score TCR-TCR, TCR-HLA and TCR-CMV co-occurrence, with a repertoire-size bias correction applied to TCR pairs. In a later analysis, false discovery rates were estimated by permuting HLA or CMV assignments 20 times. In a later analysis, co-occurring TCRs were grouped with DBSCAN, and TCRdist sequence similarity was added when clustering was performed within HLA-allele-positive subsets. Co-occurrence clustering excluded repertoires with fewer than 30,000 or more than 120,000 public chains, plus five with anomalous nucleotide sharing. TCRdb mirrors the immuneACCESS table, restricted to in-frame sequences. Some clones are absent from its copies; in checked studies, under half trace to an unresolved V gene, and the reason for the others is unknown. The DNA was the basis for D and trimming; V, J and clone size are from that table. This sample lists almost 95,000 clones; around 66% were detected once. 3.9% of the sample belongs to the ten largest clones.

Specimen: PBMCs. This receptor chain uses TRBV6-1 and TRBJ1-3; the D segment cannot be called with confidence. The source of this sequence is a man younger than 40 in good health and CMV-seronegative. The nucleotide sequence is TGTGCCAGCAGTGAACGGGAGTTTTCTGGAAACACCATATATTTT. Its protein product is CASSEREFSGNTIYF.